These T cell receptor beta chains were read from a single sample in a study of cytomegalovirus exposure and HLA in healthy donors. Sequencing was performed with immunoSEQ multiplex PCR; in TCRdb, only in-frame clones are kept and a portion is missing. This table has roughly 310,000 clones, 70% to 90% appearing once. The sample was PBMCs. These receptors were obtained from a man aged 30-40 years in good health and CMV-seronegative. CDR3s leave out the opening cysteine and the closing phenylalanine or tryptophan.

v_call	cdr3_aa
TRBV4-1	ASSQEDRVDYEQY
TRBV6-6	ASSYSLDRAYGYT
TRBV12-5	ASGLVKGQGAHEQF
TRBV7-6	ASSLTPSGGRTDTQY
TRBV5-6	ASSLAGTGINEKLF
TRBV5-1	ASAGTGDEQY
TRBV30	AWSVVGGAPGGNSPLH
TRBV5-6	ASSLEGLYEQY
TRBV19	ASTAGQGGTEAF
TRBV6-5	ASRQTGGNQPQH
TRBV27	ASRIWSMNTEAF
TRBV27	ASGWVNRGRYTEAF
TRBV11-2	ASSRQGAEGNTIY
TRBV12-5	ASGFDSYGYT
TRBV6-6	ASSYSASTEQF
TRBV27	ASSSDSSSYNSPLH
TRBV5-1	ASSPSAMRAFEQY
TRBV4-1	ASSQVTVEYGYT
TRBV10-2	ASSEGRERGYT
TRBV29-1	SGVSGGRTDTQY
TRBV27	ASSLGPEAMSIT
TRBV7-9	ASSLDDSYNSPLH
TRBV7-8	ASSQGQGVYGNTIY
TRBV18	ANSPDGGRANVLT
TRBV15	ATRSGDRLTDTQY